The present TCR beta chain was sequenced within a study of CD8+CD57+ T cells in acquired aplastic anemia. Study information: Mean yield of DNA from sorted CD4+ and CD8+ cells was approximately 3 ug.

Study conclusions and caveats: CD8+ Simpson's diversity in patients was not significantly different from that in controls. Patients and controls shared nearly 30 CD8+ CDR3 sequences, which appeared highly expressed in patients and within their immunodominant clones.

The template used for profiling TCR beta VDJ and CDR3 was genomic DNA. TCRdb re-analysed the reads in MiXCR, keeping a single row per CDR3 protein. Here the sample spans some 220,000 distinct CDR3 sequences, about 37% being singletons. Many counts were recorded for this clonotype. Its antigen is as yet unknown. The sequence was obtained from a human donor in good health, serving as a control. Specimen: sorted CD4+, CD8+, or CD8+CD57+ T cells (not recorded which) from PBMCs.

CDR3 residues: CASSFGQGGYGYTF. The CDR3 nucleotides read TGTGCCAGCAGCTTCGGACAGGGAGGCTATGGCTACACCTTC. The chain combines TRBV7-2 with TRBJ1-2, with 8 bases identical to TRBD1. The V gene end was trimmed by 3 bases and the J gene end by 4 bases; junction bases not matched to a gene: 4. This CDR3 comprises 14 residues. CDR1 and CDR2 from the germline V gene are SGHTA and FQGNSA.